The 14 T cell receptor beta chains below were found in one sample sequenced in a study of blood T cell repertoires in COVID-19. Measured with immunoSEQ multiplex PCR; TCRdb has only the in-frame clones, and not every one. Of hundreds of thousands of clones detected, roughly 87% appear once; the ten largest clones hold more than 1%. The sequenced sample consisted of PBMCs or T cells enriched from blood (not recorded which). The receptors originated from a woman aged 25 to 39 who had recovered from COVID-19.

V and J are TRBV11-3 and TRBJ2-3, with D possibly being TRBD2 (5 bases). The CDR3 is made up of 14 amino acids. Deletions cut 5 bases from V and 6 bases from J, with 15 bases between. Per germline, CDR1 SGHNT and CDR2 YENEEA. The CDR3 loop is CASSHYTGSDTQYF. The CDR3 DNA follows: TGTGCCAGCAGCCACTACACGGGGAGTGATACGCAGTATTTT.

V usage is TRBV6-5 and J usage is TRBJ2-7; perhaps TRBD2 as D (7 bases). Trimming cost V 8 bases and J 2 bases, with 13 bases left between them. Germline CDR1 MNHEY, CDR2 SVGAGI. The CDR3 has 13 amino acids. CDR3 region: CASEGGVAYEQYF. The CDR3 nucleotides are TGTGCCAGCGAGGGGGGGGTGGCCTACGAGCAGTACTTC.

The CDR3 DNA reads TGCGCCAGCAGCTTGACTTCTCTAGCGGGGGCCTACAATGAGCAGTTCTTC. Its translation: CASSLTSLAGAYNEQFF. This chain uses TRBV5-1 with TRBJ2-1; 10 nucleotides line up with TRBD2. V was clipped by 1 base and J by 2 bases; unmatched bases: 6. CDR1 and CDR2 from the germline V gene are SGHRS and YFSETQ. This CDR3 region has 17 residues.

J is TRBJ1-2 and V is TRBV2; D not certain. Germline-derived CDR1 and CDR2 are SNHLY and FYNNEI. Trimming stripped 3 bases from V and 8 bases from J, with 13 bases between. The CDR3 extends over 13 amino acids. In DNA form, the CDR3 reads TGTGCCAGCAGTGAGCGGCCGCCCCGGGGCTACACCTTC. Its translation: CASSERPPRGYTF.

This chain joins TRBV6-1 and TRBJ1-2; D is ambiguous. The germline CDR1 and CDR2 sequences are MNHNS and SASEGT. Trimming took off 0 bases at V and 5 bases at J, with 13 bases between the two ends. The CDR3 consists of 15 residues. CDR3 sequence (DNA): TGTGCCAGCAGTGAAGCGCAATACGGTCTGTATGGCTACACCTTC. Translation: CASSEAQYGLYGYTF.

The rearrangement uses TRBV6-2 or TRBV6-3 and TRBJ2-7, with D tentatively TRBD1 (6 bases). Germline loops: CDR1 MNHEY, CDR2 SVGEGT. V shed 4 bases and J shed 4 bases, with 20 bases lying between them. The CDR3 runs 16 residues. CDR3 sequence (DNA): TGTGCCAGCAGTTTCCTCCCCCGTCAGGGGTTTTACGAGCAGTACTTC. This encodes CASSFLPRQGFYEQYF.

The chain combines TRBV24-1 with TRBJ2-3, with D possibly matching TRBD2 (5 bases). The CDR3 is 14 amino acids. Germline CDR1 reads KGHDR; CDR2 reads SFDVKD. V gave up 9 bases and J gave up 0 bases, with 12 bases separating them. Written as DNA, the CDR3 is TGTGCCACCCGAGGGTTGGACAGCACAGATACGCAGTATTTT. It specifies CATRGLDSTDTQYF.

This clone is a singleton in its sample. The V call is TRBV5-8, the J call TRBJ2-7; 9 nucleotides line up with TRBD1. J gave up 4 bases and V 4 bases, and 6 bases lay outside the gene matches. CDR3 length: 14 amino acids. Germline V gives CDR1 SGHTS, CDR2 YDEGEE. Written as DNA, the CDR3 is TGTGCCAGCAGCCGGGACAGGGACCTTTACGAGCAGTACTTC. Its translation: CASSRDRDLYEQYF. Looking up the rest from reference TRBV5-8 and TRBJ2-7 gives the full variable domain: EAGVTQSPTHLIKTRGQQATLRCSPISGHTSVYWYQQALGLGLQFLLWYDEGEERNRGNFPPRFSGRQFPNYSSELNVNALELEDSALYLCASSRDRDLYEQYFGPGTRLTVT.

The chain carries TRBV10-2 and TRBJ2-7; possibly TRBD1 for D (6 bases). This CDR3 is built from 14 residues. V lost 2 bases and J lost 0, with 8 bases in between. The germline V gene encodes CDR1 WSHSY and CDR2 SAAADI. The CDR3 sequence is CASSEIGGSYEQYF. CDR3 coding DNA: TGCGCCAGCAGTGAGATAGGGGGCTCCTACGAGCAGTACTTC.

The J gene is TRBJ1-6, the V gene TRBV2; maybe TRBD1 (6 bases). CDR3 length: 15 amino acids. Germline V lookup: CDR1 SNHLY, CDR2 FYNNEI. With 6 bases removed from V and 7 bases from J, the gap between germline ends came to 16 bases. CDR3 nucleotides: TGTGCCAGCAGGGGGGGGGCAGGAGTAAATTCACCCCTCCACTTT. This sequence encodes CASRGGAGVNSPLHF.

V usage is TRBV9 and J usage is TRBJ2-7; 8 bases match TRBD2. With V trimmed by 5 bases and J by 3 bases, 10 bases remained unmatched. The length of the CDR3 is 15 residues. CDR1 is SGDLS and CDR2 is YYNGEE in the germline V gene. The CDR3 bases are TGTGCCAGCAGTGCCCACGGGGGGGCCGTCTACGAGCAGTACTTC. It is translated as CASSAHGGAVYEQYF.

CDR3 sequence (DNA): TGTGCCACCAGTGATCGGAGTGACAGGGGGAGTGAAAAACTGTTTTTT. Amino acid sequence: CATSDRSDRGSEKLFF. The chain couples TRBV24-1 to TRBJ1-4, with 9 bases identical to TRBD1. The CDR3 spans 16 residues. The V and J ends lost 3 bases and 7 bases, in that order; junction bases with no gene match: 8. Per germline, CDR1 KGHDR and CDR2 SFDVKD.

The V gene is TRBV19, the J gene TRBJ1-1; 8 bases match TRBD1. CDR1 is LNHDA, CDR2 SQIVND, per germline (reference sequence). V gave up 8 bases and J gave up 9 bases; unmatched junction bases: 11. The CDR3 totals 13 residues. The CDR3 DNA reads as TGTGCCAGTGGACAGGGAGGTCTTCCGAAAGCTTTCTTT. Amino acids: CASGQGGLPKAFF. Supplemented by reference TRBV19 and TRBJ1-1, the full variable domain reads DGGITQSPKYLFRKEGQNVTLSCEQNLNHDAMYWYRQDPGQGLRLIYYSQIVNDFQKGDIAEGYSVSREKKESFPLTVTSAQKNPTAFYLCASGQGGLPKAFFGQGTRLTVV.

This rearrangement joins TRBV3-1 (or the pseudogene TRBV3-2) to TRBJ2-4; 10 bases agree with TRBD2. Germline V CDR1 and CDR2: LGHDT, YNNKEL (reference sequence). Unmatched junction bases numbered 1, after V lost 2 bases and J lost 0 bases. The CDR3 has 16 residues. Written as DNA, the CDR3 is TGTGCCAGCAGCCAACTAGCGGGGGCAGCCAAAAACATTCAGTACTTC. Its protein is CASSQLAGAAKNIQYF.